Listed below are T cell receptor beta chains from one sample, sequenced in a study of cytomegalovirus exposure and HLA in healthy donors. Assay used: immunoSEQ multiplex PCR; TCRdb lists only in-frame clones, some missing. The sample holds roughly 75,000 clones. The specimen sequenced was PBMCs. These receptors came from a man in his forties in good health and CMV-seronegative. Both conserved end residues are part of each CDR3. D genes are given only for firm matches.

d_call,j_call,v_call,cdr3_aa,cdr3_nt
TRBD2,TRBJ2-3,TRBV6-5,CASSYSQREANTQYF,TGTGCCAGCAGTTACTCTCAGCGGGAGGCTAATACGCAGTATTTT
NA,TRBJ1-4,TRBV11-2,CASSPDSYEKLFF,TGTGCCAGCAGCCCGGACAGCTATGAAAAACTGTTTTTT
NA,TRBJ1-4,TRBV9,CASSVGGPLTNEKLFF,TGTGCCAGCAGCGTCGGGGGGCCTTTAACTAATGAAAAACTGTTTTTT
NA,TRBJ1-6,TRBV11-2,CASSLETGSPLHF,TGTGCCAGCAGCTTAGAAACCGGTTCACCCCTCCACTTT
TRBD2,TRBJ2-3,TRBV30,CAWSVSPRLAGVPDTQYF,TGTGCCTGGAGTGTATCCCCCCGACTAGCGGGAGTACCAGATACGCAGTATTTT
NA,TRBJ2-3,TRBV14,CASSKRGGRGDTQYF,TGTGCCAGCAGCAAAAGGGGGGGGCGCGGAGATACGCAGTATTTT
TRBD1,TRBJ2-7,TRBV6-5,CASSYRTGTATYEQYF,TGTGCCAGCAGTTACCGGACCGGGACAGCAACGTACGAGCAGTACTTC
TRBD2,TRBJ2-7,TRBV4-3,CASSQAAGGWDEQYF,TGCGCCAGCAGCCAGGCCGCGGGAGGTTGGGACGAGCAGTACTTC
NA,TRBJ1-6,TRBV7-2,CASSFFGGADSPLHF,TGTGCCAGCAGCTTCTTTGGGGGCGCGGATTCACCCCTCCACTTT
TRBD1,TRBJ1-5,TRBV19,CASSTRDRGFGSNQPQHF,TGTGCCAGTAGTACCCGGGACAGGGGATTTGGAAGCAATCAGCCCCAGCATTTT
TRBD1,TRBJ2-3,TRBV7-7,CASSLGTGRTDTQYF,TGTGCTAGCAGCCTCGGGACAGGGCGGACAGATACGCAGTATTTT
NA,TRBJ1-2,TRBV13,CASSLGSQRAYGYTF,TGTGCCAGCAGCTTAGGGAGTCAGAGGGCCTATGGCTACACCTTC
NA,TRBJ2-5,TRBV11-3,CASSFPTGQETQYF,TGTGCCAGCAGTTTCCCGACAGGTCAAGAGACCCAGTACTTC
NA,TRBJ2-5,TRBV28,CASSFDSSGRIQETQYF,TGTGCCAGCAGTTTTGACTCAAGCGGTAGGATCCAAGAGACCCAGTACTTC
TRBD2,TRBJ2-2,TRBV11-3,CASSLERERELFF,TGTGCCAGCAGCCTGGAGCGGGAGAGGGAGCTGTTTTTT
NA,TRBJ1-1,TRBV2,CASSDPKTEAFF,TGTGCCAGCAGTGATCCTAAGACTGAAGCTTTCTTT
NA,TRBJ1-5,TRBV6-1,CASRGAQLGPQHF,TGTGCCAGCAGGGGGGCCCAACTGGGGCCCCAGCATTTT
TRBD2,TRBJ2-3,TRBV7-2,CASRVTSGRPDTQYF,TGTGCCAGCAGAGTGACTAGCGGGAGGCCAGATACGCAGTATTTT
NA,TRBJ2-3,TRBV5-4,CASSLAVAGGASDTQYF,TGTGCCAGCAGCTTGGCAGTAGCCGGGGGAGCCTCAGATACGCAGTATTTT
TRBD1,TRBJ1-5,TRBV28,CASSPDRGDNQPQHF,TGTGCCAGCAGCCCGGACAGGGGCGACAATCAGCCCCAGCATTTT
NA,TRBJ2-1,TRBV30,CAWSVPGEQFF,TGTGCCTGGAGTGTTCCGGGTGAGCAGTTCTTC
TRBD1,TRBJ2-2,TRBV5-4,CASSRGQGLNTGELFF,TGTGCCAGCAGCAGAGGACAGGGTCTGAACACCGGGGAGCTGTTTTTT
TRBD1,TRBJ1-5,TRBV9,CASSAPGQVQPQHF,TGTGCCAGCAGCGCCCCGGGACAGGTACAGCCCCAGCATTTT
TRBD1,TRBJ2-7,TRBV12-5,CASGLVGTFSGQESWISYEQYF,TGTGCTAGTGGTTTGGTCGGGACGTTCTCCGGACAGGAAAGTTGGATTTCCTACGAGCAGTACTTC
TRBD2,TRBJ2-1,TRBV2,CASRAGVSEQFF,TGTGCCAGCAGGGCGGGAGTTTCTGAGCAGTTCTTC
NA,TRBJ2-2,TRBV7-6,CASSLNLRRGNTGELFF,TGTGCCAGCAGCCTAAACCTGAGAAGGGGAAACACCGGGGAGCTGTTTTTT
TRBD2,TRBJ2-1,TRBV29-1,CSVSLFLTSGVLNEQFF,TGCAGCGTTTCCCTCTTCCTGACTAGCGGGGTTCTCAATGAGCAGTTCTTC
TRBD1,TRBJ1-2,TRBV29-1,CSVTTGTGGVGYTF,TGCAGCGTTACCACCGGGACAGGGGGAGTTGGCTACACCTTC
NA,TRBJ1-2,TRBV7-9,CASNPGGVNYGYTF,TGTGCCAGCAACCCGGGCGGGGTTAACTATGGCTACACCTTC
TRBD1,TRBJ2-5,TRBV7-2,CASRRPLPGGDETQYF,TGTGCCAGCAGGCGACCTCTCCCAGGGGGCGATGAGACCCAGTACTTC
NA,TRBJ1-1,TRBV6-5,CASSYRLGGGAFF,TGTGCCAGCAGTTACCGGCTCGGGGGGGGAGCTTTCTTT
TRBD2,TRBJ2-2,TRBV9,CASKSLVTSGGTRNTGELFF,TGTGCCAGCAAGTCTTTAGTGACTAGCGGGGGGACGCGGAACACCGGGGAGCTGTTTTTT
NA,TRBJ2-5,TRBV18,CASSPGETQYF,TGTGCCAGCTCACCAGGCGAGACCCAGTACTTC
NA,TRBJ2-7,TRBV7-2,CASSYQGHGEQYF,TGTGCCAGCAGCTATCAGGGACATGGCGAGCAGTACTTC
TRBD1,TRBJ1-5,TRBV19,CASSTSTGTAGQPQHF,TGTGCCAGTAGTACAAGCACCGGGACAGCAGGCCAGCCCCAGCATTTT
TRBD1,TRBJ1-4,TRBV28,CASSLVTGGGEKLFF,TGTGCCAGCAGTTTAGTGACAGGGGGCGGTGAAAAACTGTTTTTT
TRBD2,TRBJ2-1,TRBV19,CASSTRLASYNEQFF,TGTGCCAGTAGTACAAGACTAGCGTCATACAATGAGCAGTTCTTC
NA,TRBJ2-5,TRBV5-1,CASSLASRQETQYF,TGCGCCAGCAGCTTGGCGTCGCGACAAGAGACCCAGTACTTC
NA,TRBJ1-5,TRBV10-3,CAISESLDSNQPQHF,TGTGCCATCAGTGAGTCGTTAGATAGCAATCAGCCCCAGCATTTT
TRBD1,TRBJ2-6,TRBV2,CASSLDRVSGANVLTF,TGTGCCAGCAGTCTAGACAGGGTTTCTGGGGCCAACGTCCTGACTTTC
NA,TRBJ1-6,TRBV5-6,CASSLEGPRRAYSPLHF,TGTGCCAGCAGCTTGGAAGGGCCGAGGAGGGCATATTCACCCCTCCACTTT
TRBD1,TRBJ1-2,TRBV7-9,CASSLEGGQAYGYTF,TGTGCCAGCAGCTTAGAGGGCGGACAGGCCTATGGCTACACCTTC
TRBD1,TRBJ2-6,TRBV5-1,CASSLEQGLGSGANVLTF,TGCGCCAGCAGCTTAGAACAGGGGCTGGGATCTGGGGCCAACGTCCTGACTTTC
TRBD1,TRBJ1-2,TRBV4-3,CASSQQRTGGGYGYTF,TGCGCCAGCAGCCAACAGAGGACAGGGGGCGGGTATGGCTACACCTTC
NA,TRBJ1-3,TRBV6-4,CASSDTIGNTIYF,TGTGCCAGCAGTGACACAATTGGAAACACCATATATTTT
TRBD1,TRBJ2-2,TRBV5-4,CASTRTGAYTGELFF,TGTGCCAGCACCCGGACAGGGGCGTACACCGGGGAGCTGTTTTTT
TRBD1,TRBJ2-3,TRBV29-1,CSGTWTGGVDTQYF,TGCAGCGGAACTTGGACAGGGGGCGTGGATACGCAGTATTTT
TRBD1,TRBJ2-3,TRBV28,CASSRSRDRLSSTDTQYF,TGTGCCAGCAGTAGGTCCCGGGACAGACTTTCTAGCACAGATACGCAGTATTTT